The present TCR beta chain was sequenced within a study of blood T cell repertoires in COVID-19. Trimming took 4 bases from V and 8 from J; bases not matched to a gene: 5. The CDR3 is 14 amino acids. CDR1 LNHDA and CDR2 SQIVND come from the germline V gene (reference sequence). Assay: immunoSEQ multiplex PCR; the TCRdb copy retains only in-frame clones and omits some. The sample records 150,000 to 190,000 clones, about 86% being singletons. This clonotype originated in a man aged 50 to 59 who had recovered from COVID-19. The rearrangement links TRBV19 to TRBJ1-4, with 9 positions matching TRBD1. Sequencing was performed on PBMCs or T cells enriched from blood (not recorded which). The CDR3 region is CASSKGDREEKLFF. CDR3 coding DNA: TGTGCCAGTAGTAAAGGGGACAGGGAGGAAAAACTGTTTTTT.